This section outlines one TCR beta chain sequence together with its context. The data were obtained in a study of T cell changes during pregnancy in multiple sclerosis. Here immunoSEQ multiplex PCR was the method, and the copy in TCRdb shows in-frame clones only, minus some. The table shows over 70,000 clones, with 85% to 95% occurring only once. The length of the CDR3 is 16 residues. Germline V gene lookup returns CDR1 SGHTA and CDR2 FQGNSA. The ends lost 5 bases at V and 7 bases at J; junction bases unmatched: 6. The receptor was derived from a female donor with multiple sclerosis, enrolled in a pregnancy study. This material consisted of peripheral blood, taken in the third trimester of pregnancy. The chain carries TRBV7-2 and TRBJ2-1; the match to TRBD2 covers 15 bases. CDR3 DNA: TGTGCCAGCAGCCTGGGACTAGCGGGAGGCCAGAATGAGCAGTTCTTC. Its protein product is CASSLGLAGGQNEQFF.